This T cell receptor (beta chain) was documented in a study of glioma-infiltrating T cells. This clonotype occurred many times. Amplification of TCR alpha and beta CDR3 regions from RNA used iRepertoire nested multiplex PCR. Input was roughly 100-450 ng of tissue mRNA or PBMC total RNA. TCRdb used MiXCR to reprocess the multiplex PCR reads, holding one entry per CDR3 protein. This sample has about 180,000 distinct CDR3 sequences, with about 47% found just once. CDR3 length: 16 amino acids. Germline V gene data show CDR1 as DFQATT and CDR2 as SNEGSKA (reference sequence). Trimming took off 1 base at V and 3 bases at J, with 19 bases between the two ends.

The clonotype comes from a human donor with low-grade glioma or glioblastoma, undergoing nonglioma brain surgery, or in good health (not recorded which). The rearrangement joins TRBV20-1 to TRBJ2-7; perhaps TRBD2 as D (5 bases). The sample consisted of glioma tissue, nonneoplastic brain tissue, or PBMCs (not recorded which). DNA of the CDR3: TGCAGTGCTAGAGGTCTGATGTTGGGAGTAATCTACGAGCAGTACTTC. Translating it yields CSARGLMLGVIYEQYF.